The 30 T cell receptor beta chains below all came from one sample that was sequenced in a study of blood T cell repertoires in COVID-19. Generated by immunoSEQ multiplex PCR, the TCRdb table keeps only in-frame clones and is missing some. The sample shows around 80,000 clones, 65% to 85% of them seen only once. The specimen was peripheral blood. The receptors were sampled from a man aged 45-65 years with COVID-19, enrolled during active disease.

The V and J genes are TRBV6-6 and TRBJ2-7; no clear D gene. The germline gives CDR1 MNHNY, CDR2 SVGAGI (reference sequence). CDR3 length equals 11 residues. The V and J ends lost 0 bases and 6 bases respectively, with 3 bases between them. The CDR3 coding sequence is TGTGCCAGCAGTTACTCCGGCGAGCAGTACTTC. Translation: CASSYSGEQYF.

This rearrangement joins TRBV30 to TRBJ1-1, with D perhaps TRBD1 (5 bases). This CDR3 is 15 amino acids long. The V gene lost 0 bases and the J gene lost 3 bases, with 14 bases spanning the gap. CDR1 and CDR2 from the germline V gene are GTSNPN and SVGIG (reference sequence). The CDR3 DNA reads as TGTGCCTGGAGTGTACTCTACGGGGGTGACACTGAAGCTTTCTTT. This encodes CAWSVLYGGDTEAFF.

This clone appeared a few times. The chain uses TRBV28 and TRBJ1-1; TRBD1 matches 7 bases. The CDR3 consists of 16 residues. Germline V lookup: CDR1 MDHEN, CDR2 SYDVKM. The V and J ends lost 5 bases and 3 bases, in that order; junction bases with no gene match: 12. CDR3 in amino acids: CASSTRQGLGYTEAFF. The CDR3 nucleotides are TGTGCCAGCAGTACCCGACAGGGTTTGGGGTACACTGAAGCTTTCTTT.

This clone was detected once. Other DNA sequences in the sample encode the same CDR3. CDR3 sequence: CASSLAGGGNQPQHF. The DNA for the CDR3 is TGTGCCAGCAGTTTAGCTGGGGGGGGCAATCAGCCCCAGCATTTT. The chain carries TRBV28 and TRBJ1-5; D is perhaps TRBD1 (5 bases). This CDR3 region has 15 residues. V was trimmed by 2 bases and J by 2 bases, leaving 10 bases between them. In germline, CDR1 is MDHEN, CDR2 SYDVKM.

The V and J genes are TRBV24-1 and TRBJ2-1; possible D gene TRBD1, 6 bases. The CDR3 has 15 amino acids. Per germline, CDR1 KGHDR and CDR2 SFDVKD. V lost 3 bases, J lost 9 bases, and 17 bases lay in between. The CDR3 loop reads CATSDRVTGLGEQFF. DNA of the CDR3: TGTGCCACCAGTGATCGTGTTACAGGGCTGGGTGAGCAGTTCTTC.

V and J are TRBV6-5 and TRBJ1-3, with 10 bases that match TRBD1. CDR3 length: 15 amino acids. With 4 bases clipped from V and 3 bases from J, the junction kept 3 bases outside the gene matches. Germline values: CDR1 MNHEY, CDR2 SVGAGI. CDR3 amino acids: CASSWDRGSGNTIYF. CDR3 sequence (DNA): TGTGCCAGCAGTTGGGACAGGGGAAGTGGAAACACCATATATTTT.

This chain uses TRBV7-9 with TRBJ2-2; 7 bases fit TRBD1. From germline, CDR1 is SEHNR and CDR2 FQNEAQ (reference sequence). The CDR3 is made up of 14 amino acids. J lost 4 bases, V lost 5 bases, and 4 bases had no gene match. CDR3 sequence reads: CASSRQGGTGELFF. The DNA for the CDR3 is TGTGCCAGCAGCCGACAGGGCGGCACCGGGGAGCTGTTTTTT.

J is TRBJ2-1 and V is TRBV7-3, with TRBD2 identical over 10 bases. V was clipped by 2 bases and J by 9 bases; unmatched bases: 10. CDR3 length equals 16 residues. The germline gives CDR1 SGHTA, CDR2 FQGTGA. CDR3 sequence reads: CASSLFSLAGESEQFF. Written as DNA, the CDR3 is TGTGCCAGCAGCTTATTTAGTCTAGCGGGAGAAAGTGAGCAGTTCTTC. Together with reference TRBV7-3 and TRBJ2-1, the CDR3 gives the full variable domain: GAGVSQTPSNKVTEKGKYVELRCDPISGHTALYWYRQSLGQGPEFLIYFQGTGAADDSGLPNDRFFAVRPEGSVSTLKIQRTERGDSAVYLCASSLFSLAGESEQFFGPGTRLTVL.

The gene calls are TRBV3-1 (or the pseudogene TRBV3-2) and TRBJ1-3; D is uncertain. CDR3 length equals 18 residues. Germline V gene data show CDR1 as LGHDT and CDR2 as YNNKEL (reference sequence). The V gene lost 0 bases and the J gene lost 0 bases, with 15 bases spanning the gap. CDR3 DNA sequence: TGTGCCAGCAGCCAAGATGTGGCAGGCCACCTCTCTGGAAACACCATATATTTT. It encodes CASSQDVAGHLSGNTIYF.

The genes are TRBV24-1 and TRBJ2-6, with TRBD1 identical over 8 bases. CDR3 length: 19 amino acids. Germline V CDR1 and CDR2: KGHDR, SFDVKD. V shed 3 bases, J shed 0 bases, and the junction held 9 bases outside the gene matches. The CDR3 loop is CATSDATGQVVSGANVLTF. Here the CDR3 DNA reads TGTGCCACCAGTGATGCGACGGGACAGGTTGTCTCTGGGGCCAACGTCCTGACTTTC.

In nucleotides, the CDR3 is TGTGCCAGCAGCTTAGCCTCGGGAGTCTACGAGCAGTACTTC. Protein: CASSLASGVYEQYF. The chain has TRBV7-9 and TRBJ2-7; tentatively, D is TRBD2 (6 bases). Germline V gene sequence: CDR1 SEHNR, CDR2 FQNEAQ (reference sequence). The CDR3 has 14 residues. V was cut by 0 bases and J by 3 bases, with 9 bases left in between.

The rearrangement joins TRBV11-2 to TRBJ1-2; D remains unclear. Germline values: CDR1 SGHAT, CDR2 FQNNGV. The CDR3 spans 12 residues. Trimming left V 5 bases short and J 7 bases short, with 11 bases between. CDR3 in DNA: TGTGCCAGCAGCCCGGACTCTACTGGCTACACCTTC. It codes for CASSPDSTGYTF.

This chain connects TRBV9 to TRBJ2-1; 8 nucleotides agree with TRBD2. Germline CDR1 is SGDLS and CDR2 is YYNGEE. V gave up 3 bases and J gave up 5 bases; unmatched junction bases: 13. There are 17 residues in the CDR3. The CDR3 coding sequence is TGTGCCAGCAGCGCCCCCCGGAGCGGGAGTTACAACAATGAGCAGTTCTTC. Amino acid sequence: CASSAPRSGSYNNEQFF.

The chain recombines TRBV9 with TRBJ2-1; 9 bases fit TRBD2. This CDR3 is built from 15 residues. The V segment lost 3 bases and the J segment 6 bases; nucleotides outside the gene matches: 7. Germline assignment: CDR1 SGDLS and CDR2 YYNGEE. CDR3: CASSGPSGNANEQFF. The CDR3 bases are TGTGCCAGCAGCGGACCTAGCGGGAATGCCAATGAGCAGTTCTTC. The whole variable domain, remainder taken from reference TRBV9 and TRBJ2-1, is DSGVTQTPKHLITATGQRVTLRCSPRSGDLSVYWYQQSLDQGLQFLIQYYNGEERAKGNILERFSAQQFPDLHSELNLSSLELGDSALYFCASSGPSGNANEQFFGPGTRLTVL.

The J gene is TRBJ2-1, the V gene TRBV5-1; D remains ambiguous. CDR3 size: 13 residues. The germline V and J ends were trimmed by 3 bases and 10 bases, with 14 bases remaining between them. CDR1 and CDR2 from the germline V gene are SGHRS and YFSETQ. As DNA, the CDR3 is TGCGCCAGCAGCTCCGTCGCTATTCGGGAGCAGTTCTTC. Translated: CASSSVAIREQFF.

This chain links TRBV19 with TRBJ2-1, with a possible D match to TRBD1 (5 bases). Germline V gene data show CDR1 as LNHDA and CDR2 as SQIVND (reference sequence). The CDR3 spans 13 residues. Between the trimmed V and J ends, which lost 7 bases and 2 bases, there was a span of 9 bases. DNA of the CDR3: TGTGCCAGTAATGAAGGGGCCTACAATGAGCAGTTCTTC. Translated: CASNEGAYNEQFF.

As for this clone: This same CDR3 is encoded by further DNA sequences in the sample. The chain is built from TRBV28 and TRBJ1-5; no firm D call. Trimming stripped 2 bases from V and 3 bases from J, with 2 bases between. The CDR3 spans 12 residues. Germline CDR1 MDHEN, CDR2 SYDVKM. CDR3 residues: CASSLLNQPQHF. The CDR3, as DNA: TGTGCCAGCAGTTTACTCAATCAGCCCCAGCATTTT.

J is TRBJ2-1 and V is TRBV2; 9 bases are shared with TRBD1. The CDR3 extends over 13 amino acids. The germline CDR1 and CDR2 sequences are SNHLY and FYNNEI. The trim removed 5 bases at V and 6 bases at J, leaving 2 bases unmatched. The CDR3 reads CASSRQGGNEQFF. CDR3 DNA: TGTGCCAGCAGTAGACAGGGGGGCAATGAGCAGTTCTTC. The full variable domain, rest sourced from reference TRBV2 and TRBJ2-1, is EPEVTQTPSHQVTQMGQEVILRCVPISNHLYFYWYRQILGQKVEFLVSFYNNEISEKSEIFDDQFSVERPDGSNFTLKIRSTKLEDSAMYFCASSRQGGNEQFFGPGTRLTVL.

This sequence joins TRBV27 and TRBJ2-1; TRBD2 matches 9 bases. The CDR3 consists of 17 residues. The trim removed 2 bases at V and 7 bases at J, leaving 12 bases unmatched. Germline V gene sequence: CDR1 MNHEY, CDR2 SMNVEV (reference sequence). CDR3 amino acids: CASSLRYLAGTMNEQFF. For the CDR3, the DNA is TGTGCCAGCAGTTTAAGATATCTAGCGGGAACCATGAATGAGCAGTTCTTC.

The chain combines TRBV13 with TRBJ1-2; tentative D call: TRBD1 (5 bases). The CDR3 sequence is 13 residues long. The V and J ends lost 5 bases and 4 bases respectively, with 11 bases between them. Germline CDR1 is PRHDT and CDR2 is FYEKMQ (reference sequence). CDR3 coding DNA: TGTGCCAGCAGCCGCGGGGCCTTCTATGGCTACACCTTC. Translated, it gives CASSRGAFYGYTF.

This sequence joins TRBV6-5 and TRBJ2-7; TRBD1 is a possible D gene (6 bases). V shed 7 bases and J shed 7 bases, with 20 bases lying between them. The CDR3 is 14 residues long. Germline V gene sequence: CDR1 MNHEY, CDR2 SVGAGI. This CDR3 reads CASNPESLGGEQYF. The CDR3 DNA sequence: TGTGCCAGCAACCCGGAGAGCCTAGGGGGAGAGCAGTACTTC.

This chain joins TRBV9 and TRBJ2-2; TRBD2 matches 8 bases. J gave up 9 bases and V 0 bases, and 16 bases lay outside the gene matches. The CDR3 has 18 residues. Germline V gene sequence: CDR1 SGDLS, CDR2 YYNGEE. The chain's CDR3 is CASSVALSGRGSGWELFF. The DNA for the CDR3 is TGTGCCAGCAGCGTAGCTCTAAGCGGGAGAGGTTCAGGGTGGGAGCTGTTTTTT.

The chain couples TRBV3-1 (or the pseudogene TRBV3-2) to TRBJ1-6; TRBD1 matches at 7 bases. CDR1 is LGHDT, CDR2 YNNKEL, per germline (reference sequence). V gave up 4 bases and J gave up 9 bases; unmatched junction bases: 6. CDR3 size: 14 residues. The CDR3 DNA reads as TGTGCCAGCAGCCTGGGACAGCCAATTTCACCCCTCCACTTT. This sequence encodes CASSLGQPISPLHF.

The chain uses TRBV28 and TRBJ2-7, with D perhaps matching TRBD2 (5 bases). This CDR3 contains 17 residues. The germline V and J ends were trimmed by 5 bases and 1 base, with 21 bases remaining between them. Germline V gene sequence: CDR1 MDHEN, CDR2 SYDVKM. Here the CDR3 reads CASSRLPGADPSYEQYF. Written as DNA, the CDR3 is TGTGCCAGCAGTCGTTTACCTGGAGCGGACCCATCCTACGAGCAGTACTTC.

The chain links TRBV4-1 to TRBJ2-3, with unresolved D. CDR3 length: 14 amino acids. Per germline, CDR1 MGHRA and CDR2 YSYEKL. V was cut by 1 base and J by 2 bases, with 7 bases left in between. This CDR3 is CASSQVSNTDTQYF. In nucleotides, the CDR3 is TGCGCCAGCAGCCAAGTTTCAAACACAGATACGCAGTATTTT.

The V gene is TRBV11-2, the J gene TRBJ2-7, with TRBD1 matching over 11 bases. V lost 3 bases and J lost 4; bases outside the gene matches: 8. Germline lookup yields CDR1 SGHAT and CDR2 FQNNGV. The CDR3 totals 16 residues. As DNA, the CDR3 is TGTGCCAGCAGCTTTGCCGCCGGGACAGGGGGATACGAGCAGTACTTC. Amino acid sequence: CASSFAAGTGGYEQYF. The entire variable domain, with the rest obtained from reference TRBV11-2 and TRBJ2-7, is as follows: EAGVAQSPRYKIIEKRQSVAFWCNPISGHATLYWYQQILGQGPKLLIQFQNNGVVDDSQLPKDRFSAERLKGVDSTLKIQPAKLEDSAVYLCASSFAAGTGGYEQYFGPGTRLTVT.

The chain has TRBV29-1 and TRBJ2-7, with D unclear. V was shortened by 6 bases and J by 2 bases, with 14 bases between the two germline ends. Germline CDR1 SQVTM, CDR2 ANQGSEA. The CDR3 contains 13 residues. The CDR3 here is CSVVLTGPYEQYF. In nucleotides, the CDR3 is TGCAGCGTCGTCTTGACTGGTCCCTACGAGCAGTACTTC.

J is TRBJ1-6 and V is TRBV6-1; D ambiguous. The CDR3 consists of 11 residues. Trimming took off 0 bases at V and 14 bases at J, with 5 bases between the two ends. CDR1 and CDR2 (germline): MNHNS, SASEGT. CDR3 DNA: TGTGCCAGCAGTGAAGCCCTATCCCTCCACTTT. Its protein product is CASSEALSLHF.

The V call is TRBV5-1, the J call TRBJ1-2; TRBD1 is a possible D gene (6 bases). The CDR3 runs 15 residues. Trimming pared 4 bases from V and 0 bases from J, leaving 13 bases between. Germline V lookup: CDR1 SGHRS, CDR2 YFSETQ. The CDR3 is CASSPSGTPNYGYTF. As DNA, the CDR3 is TGCGCCAGCAGCCCCTCCGGGACACCTAACTATGGCTACACCTTC.

The CDR3 reads CASSLISRAKNIQYF. In nucleotides, the CDR3 is TGTGCCAGCAGTTTGATATCGAGGGCCAAAAACATTCAGTACTTC. The V gene is TRBV28, the J gene TRBJ2-4; D gene ambiguous. V gave up 3 bases and J gave up 1 base, with 10 bases separating them. CDR1 MDHEN and CDR2 SYDVKM come from the germline V gene. CDR3 length: 15 residues.